This T cell receptor beta chain was recovered during a study of beta chain features in type 1 diabetes. The overall study: Patient and healthy donor groups were alike in age, gender and cell yields. All samples yielded some 110 million examined sorted cells.

The study reverse transcribed the entire isolated RNA, so it sequenced expressed TCRB transcripts. Repertoires were generated with immunoSEQ multiplex PCR, while TCRdb's copy carries only in-frame clones and drops some. The sample yields about 900,000 clones, 15% to 20% seen once. Study results and caveats: HLA influence on TCRB rearrangement stayed unresolved here.

Staining for CD45RO/CCR7/CD25/CD127/CD95/CD27 allowed sorting of CD4+ naive, central memory, regulatory and stem cell-like memory cells. This clone appeared a few times. The antigen remains undetermined. What was sequenced was naive CD4+ T cells from blood. The TCR comes from a woman aged 18-35 years in good health.

CDR3 residues: CASSLVGAPGANVLTF. CDR3 bases: TGCGCCAGCAGCTTGGTCGGGGCGCCTGGGGCCAACGTCCTGACTTTC. The genes are TRBV5-1 and TRBJ2-6, with D possibly being TRBD1 or TRBD2 (5 bases each). The CDR3 spans 16 residues. The V end lost 0 bases, the J end lost 2 bases, and 9 bases lay between the germline ends. The germline V gene encodes CDR1 SGHRS and CDR2 YFSETQ.